The rows below give T cell receptor beta chains drawn from one sample of a study of cytomegalovirus exposure and HLA in healthy donors. Here immunoSEQ multiplex PCR was the method, and the copy in TCRdb shows in-frame clones only, minus some. The repertoire holds roughly 200,000 clones, with over 65% as singletons. The specimen sequenced was PBMCs. Source of these receptors: a man aged 40-50 years in good health and CMV-seropositive. Both conserved end residues are part of each CDR3. The D gene is left open where the match is weak.

D gene | J gene | V gene | CDR3 protein | CDR3 DNA
. | TRBJ2-5 | TRBV18 | CASSPQEGARETQYF | TGTGCCAGCTCACCACAGGAGGGGGCTCGGGAGACCCAGTACTTC
TRBD2 | TRBJ2-3 | TRBV4-2 | CASSQGSTSGSRMYF | TGTGCCAGCAGCCAAGGTTCGACTAGCGGGAGTAGGATGTATTTT
. | TRBJ2-1 | TRBV19 | CASSIGQSSYNEQFF | TGTGCCAGTAGTATCGGACAGAGCTCCTACAATGAGCAGTTCTTC
. | TRBJ2-7 | TRBV19 | CASSRSWRYYEQYF | TGTGCCAGTAGTAGGTCGTGGAGATATTACGAGCAGTACTTC
. | TRBJ2-4 | TRBV12-2 | CASRLAAGRDRDSIAKNIQYF | TGTGCAAGTCGCTTAGCGGCAGGTCGGGACAGGGATTCTATAGCCAAAAACATTCAGTACTTC
. | TRBJ1-2 | TRBV2 | CAVRYRSYGYTF | TGTGCCGTCAGGTACAGAAGCTATGGCTACACCTTC
TRBD2 | TRBJ2-5 | TRBV5-1 | CASSSTPGLEETQYF | TGCGCCAGCAGCTCGACCCCGGGACTAGAGGAGACCCAGTACTTC
TRBD2 | TRBJ2-7 | TRBV29-1 | CSVGLAGGGQYF | TGCAGCGTTGGGCTAGCGGGAGGCGGGCAGTACTTC
. | TRBJ2-1 | TRBV6-1 | CASSVPRENNEQFF | TGTGCCAGCAGTGTGCCCAGGGAAAACAATGAGCAGTTCTTC
TRBD1 | TRBJ1-5 | TRBV19 | CASRNRGRANQPQHF | TGTGCCAGTAGAAACAGGGGGAGAGCCAATCAGCCCCAGCATTTT
. | TRBJ2-7 | TRBV7-6 | CASSRFGRSSYEQYF | TGTGCCAGCAGTCGTTTTGGCCGAAGCTCCTACGAGCAGTACTTC
TRBD1 | TRBJ2-7 | TRBV28 | CASSGTGPSYEQYF | TGTGCCAGCAGCGGGACAGGCCCCTCCTACGAGCAGTACTTC
TRBD2 | TRBJ2-5 | TRBV9 | CASSVGLAGGLYQETQYF | TGTGCCAGCAGCGTAGGACTAGCGGGAGGGCTCTACCAAGAGACCCAGTACTTC
. | TRBJ1-4 | TRBV28 | CASLREKLFF | TGTGCCAGCCTACGGGAAAAACTGTTTTTT
. | TRBJ1-6 | TRBV4-1 | CASSLTGTPDNSPLHF | TGCGCCAGCAGCCTCACAGGGACGCCAGATAATTCACCCCTCCACTTT
TRBD1 | TRBJ1-6 | TRBV7-9 | CASSQGQGDSPLHF | TGTGCCAGCAGCCAGGGACAGGGAGATTCACCCCTCCACTTT
. | TRBJ2-2 | TRBV4-3 | CASSQDTTGATGELFF | TGCGCCAGCAGCCAAGATACGACAGGCGCTACCGGGGAGCTGTTTTTT